This TCR beta chain was recorded in a study of T cells in pancreatic ductal adenocarcinoma. Repertoires were generated with immunoSEQ multiplex PCR, while TCRdb's copy carries only in-frame clones and drops some. Here the sample spans over 85,000 clones, about 95% being singletons. The selected patients with pancreatic ductal adenocarcinoma had surgery but no neoadjuvant therapy. The CDR3 runs 12 residues. The V gene's germline CDR1 is MDHEN and CDR2 SYDVKM. V lost 10 bases to trimming and J lost 5 bases, with 15 bases between them. The sequence came from a human donor with pancreatic ductal adenocarcinoma. The sequenced sample consisted of PBMCs. V usage is TRBV28 and J usage is TRBJ2-7; D is undetermined. This chain's CDR3 is CATNDLEHEQYF. CDR3 sequence (DNA): TGTGCCACCAACGATTTGGAGCACGAGCAGTACTTC. The complete variable domain, with remaining parts taken from reference TRBV28 and TRBJ2-7, reads DVKVTQSSRYLVKRTGEKVFLECVQDMDHENMFWYRQDPGLGLRLIYFSYDVKMKEKGDIPEGYSVSREKKERFSLILESASTNQTSMYLCATNDLEHEQYFGPGTRLTVT.